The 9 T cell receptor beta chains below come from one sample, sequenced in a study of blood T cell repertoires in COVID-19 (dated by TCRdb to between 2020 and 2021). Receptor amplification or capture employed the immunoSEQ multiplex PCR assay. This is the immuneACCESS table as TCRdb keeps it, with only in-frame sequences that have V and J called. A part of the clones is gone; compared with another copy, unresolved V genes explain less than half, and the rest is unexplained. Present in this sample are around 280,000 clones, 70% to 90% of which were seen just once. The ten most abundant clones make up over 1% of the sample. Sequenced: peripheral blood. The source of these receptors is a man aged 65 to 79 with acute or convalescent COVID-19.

As DNA, the CDR3 is TGTGCCAGCAGTTTAAGAACAGGGTCTTCTCTAGGGAATTCACCCCTCCACTTT. This sequence encodes CASSLRTGSSLGNSPLHF. The gene calls are TRBV28 and TRBJ1-6; D may be TRBD1 (6 bases). Germline V gene sequence: CDR1 MDHEN, CDR2 SYDVKM. The CDR3 spans 18 residues. Trimming removed 2 bases at V and 7 bases at J, with 21 bases between.

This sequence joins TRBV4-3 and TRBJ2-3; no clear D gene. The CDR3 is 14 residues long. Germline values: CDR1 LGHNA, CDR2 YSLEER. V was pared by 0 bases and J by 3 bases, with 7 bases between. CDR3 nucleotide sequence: TGCGCCAGCAGCCAAGAACTGAGAACAGATACGCAGTATTTT. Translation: CASSQELRTDTQYF.

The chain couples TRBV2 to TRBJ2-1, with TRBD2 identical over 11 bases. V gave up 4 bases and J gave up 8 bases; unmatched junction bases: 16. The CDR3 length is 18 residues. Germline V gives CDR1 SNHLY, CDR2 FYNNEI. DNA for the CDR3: TGTGCCAGCAGTGTCCCAAGACGTAGCGGGGGGGGCGTACATGAGCAGTTCTTC. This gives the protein CASSVPRRSGGGVHEQFF.

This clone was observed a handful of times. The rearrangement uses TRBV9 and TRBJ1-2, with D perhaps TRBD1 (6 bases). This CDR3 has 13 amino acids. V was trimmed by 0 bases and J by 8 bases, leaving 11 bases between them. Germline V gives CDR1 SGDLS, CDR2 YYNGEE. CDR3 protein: CASSVDLGAGYTF. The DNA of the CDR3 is TGTGCCAGCAGCGTAGACCTGGGGGCAGGCTACACCTTC.

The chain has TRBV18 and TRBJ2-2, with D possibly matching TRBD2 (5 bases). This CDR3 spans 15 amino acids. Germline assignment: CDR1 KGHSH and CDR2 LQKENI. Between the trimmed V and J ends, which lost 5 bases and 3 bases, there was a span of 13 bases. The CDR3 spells CASSGLGEYTGELFF. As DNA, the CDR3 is TGTGCCAGCTCAGGCCTCGGGGAGTACACCGGGGAGCTGTTTTTT.

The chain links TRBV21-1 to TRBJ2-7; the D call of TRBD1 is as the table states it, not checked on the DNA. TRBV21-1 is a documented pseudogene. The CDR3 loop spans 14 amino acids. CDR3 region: CASSGQGASYEQYF. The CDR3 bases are TGTGCCAGCAGCGGACAGGGGGCGTCCTACGAGCAGTACTTC.

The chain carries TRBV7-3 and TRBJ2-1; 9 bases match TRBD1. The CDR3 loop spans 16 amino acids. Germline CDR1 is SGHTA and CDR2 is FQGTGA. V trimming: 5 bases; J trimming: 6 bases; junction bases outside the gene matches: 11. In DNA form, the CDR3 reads TGTGCCAGCAGCCTCGACGGGGGACAGGGTGTCAATGAGCAGTTCTTC. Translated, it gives CASSLDGGQGVNEQFF.

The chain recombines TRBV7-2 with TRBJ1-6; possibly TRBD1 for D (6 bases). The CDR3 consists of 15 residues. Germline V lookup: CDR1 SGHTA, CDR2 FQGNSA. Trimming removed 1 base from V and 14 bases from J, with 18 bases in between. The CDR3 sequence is CASSLVGQPGSALHF. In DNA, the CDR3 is TGTGCCAGCAGCTTAGTAGGACAGCCTGGATCGGCCCTCCACTTT.

The CDR3 protein is CASSPIAGPGNEQFF. The CDR3 DNA reads as TGTGCCAGCAGCCCAATAGCGGGTCCTGGGAATGAGCAGTTCTTC. The V call is TRBV3-1 (or the pseudogene TRBV3-2), the J call TRBJ2-1; 7 positions agree with TRBD2. This CDR3 contains 15 residues. J gave up 7 bases and V 4 bases, and 10 bases lay outside the gene matches. Germline CDR1 reads LGHDT; CDR2 reads YNNKEL (reference sequence).